This TCR beta chain was recovered during a study of cytomegalovirus exposure and HLA in healthy donors. Overall study results and limits: CMV serostatus stood as the only immune exposure information on hand. Later analysis reportedly placed an Asian-associated ancestry cluster below the roughly 680-donor mean in N-insertions.

Healthy individuals who donated bone marrow served as the donors. This clone was observed a few times. What it recognizes is unknown. PCR amplification relied on 60 Vbeta primers (plus 13 Jbeta primers). Per the original methods: Among the unique TCR beta chains that a later analysis counted, about 86 million in all, around 11 million were shared. The method was immunoSEQ multiplex PCR; TCRdb's version includes in-frame clones alone and lacks a portion of them. For V, J and clone size, that table is used; D and trimming come from the DNA. The top ten hold 3.5% to 4.5% of the sample, which has around 97,000 clones, 55% to 80% seen once. The CDR3 is 15 amino acids. V shed 5 bases, J shed 4 bases, and the junction held 7 bases outside the gene matches. The germline V gene has CDR1 SNHLY and CDR2 FYNNEI.

The origin of this receptor is a man in his forties in good health and CMV-seronegative. The chain couples TRBV2 to TRBJ2-3; TRBD2 matches at 9 bases. The sample comprised PBMCs. This CDR3 reads CASSQLAGDADTQYF. DNA for the CDR3: TGTGCCAGCAGTCAATTAGCGGGGGACGCAGATACGCAGTATTTT.